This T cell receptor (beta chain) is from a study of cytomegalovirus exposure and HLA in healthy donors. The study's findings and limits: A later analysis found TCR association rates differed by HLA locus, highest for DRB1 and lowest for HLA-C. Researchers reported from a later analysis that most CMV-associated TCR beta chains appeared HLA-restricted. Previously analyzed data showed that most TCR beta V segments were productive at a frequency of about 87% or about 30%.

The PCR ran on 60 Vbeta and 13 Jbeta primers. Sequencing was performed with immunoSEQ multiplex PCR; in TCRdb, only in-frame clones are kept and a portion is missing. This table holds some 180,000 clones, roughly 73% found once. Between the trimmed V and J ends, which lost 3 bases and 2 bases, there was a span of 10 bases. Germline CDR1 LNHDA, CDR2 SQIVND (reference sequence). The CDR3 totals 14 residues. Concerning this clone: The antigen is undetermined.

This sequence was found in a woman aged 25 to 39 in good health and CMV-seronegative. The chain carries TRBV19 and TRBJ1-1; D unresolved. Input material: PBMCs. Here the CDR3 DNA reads TGTGCCAGTAGTATTTCGGGAACCAACACTGAAGCTTTCTTT. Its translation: CASSISGTNTEAFF.